The 27 T cell receptor beta chains given below trace back to one sample, sequenced in a study of control samples from healthy donors and cancer patients. The protocol was immunoSEQ multiplex PCR, while the TCRdb copy is restricted to in-frame clones and leaves out a portion. The data show 150,000 to 190,000 clones, with over 90% seen just once and 2% to 2.5% held by the top ten. The sample comprised blood. Source of these receptors: a man aged 45-65 years in good health.

This chain uses TRBV5-1 with TRBJ2-7; perhaps TRBD2 as D (6 bases). Germline-derived CDR1 and CDR2 are SGHRS and YFSETQ. V was cut by 3 bases and J by 3 bases, with 13 bases left in between. The CDR3 runs 14 residues. CDR3 sequence: CASSYAGPGYEQYF. The CDR3 bases are TGCGCCAGCAGCTACGCGGGGCCGGGCTACGAGCAGTACTTC.

This chain uses TRBV19 with TRBJ1-5; no clear D. Germline CDR1 reads LNHDA; CDR2 reads SQIVND (reference sequence). Between the trimmed V and J ends, which lost 4 bases and 2 bases, there was a span of 9 bases. The CDR3 is made up of 14 amino acids. CDR3 protein: CASSRNLGNQPQHF. The DNA of the CDR3 is TGTGCCAGTAGTAGAAACCTAGGCAATCAGCCCCAGCATTTT.

V and J are TRBV5-4 and TRBJ2-2, with 10 bases matching TRBD2. CDR1 and CDR2 (germline): SGHNT, YYREEE (reference sequence). The CDR3 contains 15 residues. Trimming cost V 4 bases and J 7 bases; bases outside gene matches: 7. The CDR3 reads CASSQAGGPGGELFF. The CDR3 nucleotides are TGTGCCAGCAGCCAAGCGGGAGGGCCCGGCGGGGAGCTGTTTTTT.

This rearrangement joins TRBV5-1 to TRBJ1-6; 7 nucleotides align to TRBD1. The CDR3 runs 16 residues. Germline V CDR1 and CDR2: SGHRS, YFSETQ. Trimming cost V 4 bases and J 6 bases; bases outside gene matches: 10. CDR3 bases: TGCGCCAGCAGCCCACAGGGGACAGCTATTAATTCACCCCTCCACTTT. This codes for CASSPQGTAINSPLHF.

The genes are TRBV10-3 and TRBJ1-2, with TRBD1 identical over 7 bases. With V trimmed by 5 bases and J by 4 bases, 1 base remained unmatched. In germline, CDR1 is ENHRY, CDR2 SYGVKD. The CDR3 is 12 residues long. The chain's CDR3 is CAISRDSYGYTF. The CDR3 DNA is TGTGCCATCAGTCGGGACAGCTATGGCTACACCTTC.

The chain links TRBV2 to TRBJ2-3; D unclear. The germline CDR1 and CDR2 sequences are SNHLY and FYNNEI. CDR3 size: 13 residues. Trimming shortened V by 7 bases and J by 0 bases, and 8 bases separated the two germline ends. The DNA for the CDR3 is TGTGCCAGCAAATTTTATAGCACAGATACGCAGTATTTT. It specifies CASKFYSTDTQYF.

The chain recombines TRBV30 with TRBJ1-5, with D possibly being TRBD1 (6 bases). Germline V lookup: CDR1 GTSNPN, CDR2 SVGIG (reference sequence). This CDR3 region has 15 residues. The V and J ends lost 0 bases and 2 bases respectively, with 11 bases between them. The CDR3 here is CAWSVQGGGNQPQHF. In DNA form, the CDR3 reads TGTGCCTGGAGTGTACAGGGCGGTGGCAATCAGCCCCAGCATTTT.

The chain is built from TRBV3-1 (or the pseudogene TRBV3-2) and TRBJ2-2, with a tentative D call TRBD1 (5 bases). Trimming shortened V by 6 bases and J by 2 bases, and 10 bases separated the two germline ends. Germline assignment: CDR1 LGHDT and CDR2 YNNKEL (reference sequence). This CDR3 region has 14 residues. The CDR3 loop is CASRIGQNTGELFF. CDR3 DNA: TGTGCCAGCAGAATCGGACAAAACACCGGGGAGCTGTTTTTT.

The chain has TRBV27 and TRBJ1-5; TRBD1 aligns across 8 bases. Germline loops: CDR1 MNHEY, CDR2 SMNVEV (reference sequence). The CDR3 length is 15 residues. Unmatched junction bases numbered 10, after V lost 7 bases and J lost 5 bases. The CDR3 sequence: CASILRTGKDQPQHF. CDR3 DNA: TGTGCCAGCATCCTCAGGACAGGGAAGGATCAGCCCCAGCATTTT.

This sequence joins TRBV5-1 and TRBJ2-1; TRBD1 matches 8 bases. The germline V gene has CDR1 SGHRS and CDR2 YFSETQ. V dropped 0 bases and J dropped 7; count of bases not matched to a gene: 9. The CDR3 totals 16 residues. The chain's CDR3 is CASSLASGGPSNEQFF. The CDR3 coding sequence is TGCGCCAGCAGCTTGGCATCAGGGGGCCCGTCGAATGAGCAGTTCTTC. The full variable domain, with the rest looked up from reference TRBV5-1 and TRBJ2-1, is KAGVTQTPRYLIKTRGQQVTLSCSPISGHRSVSWYQQTPGQGLQFLFEYFSETQRNKGNFPGRFSGRQFSNSRSEMNVSTLELGDSALYLCASSLASGGPSNEQFFGPGTRLTVL.

The chain carries TRBV29-1 and TRBJ2-7; D remains unclear. V was pared by 2 bases and J by 2 bases, with 7 bases between. CDR1 SQVTM and CDR2 ANQGSEA come from the germline V gene. The CDR3 is made up of 12 amino acids. CDR3 in amino acids: CSVENTAYEQYF. DNA for the CDR3: TGCAGCGTTGAAAACACCGCCTACGAGCAGTACTTC.

The chain is built from TRBV18 and TRBJ2-7, with TRBD2 matching 8 bases. There are 16 residues in the CDR3. Germline V gives CDR1 KGHSH, CDR2 LQKENI. Trimming cost V 0 bases and J 7 bases; bases outside gene matches: 11. This CDR3 is CASSPPRNSGTWEQYF. The CDR3 nucleotides are TGTGCCAGCTCACCACCGCGGAATAGCGGGACTTGGGAGCAGTACTTC.

The rearrangement uses TRBV24-1 and TRBJ2-5, with a possible D match to TRBD2 (7 bases). From germline, CDR1 is KGHDR and CDR2 SFDVKD. The CDR3 is 15 residues long. Deletions cut 0 bases from V and 4 bases from J, with 11 bases between. This CDR3 reads CATSDLAGARETQYF. In DNA, the CDR3 is TGTGCCACCAGTGATTTGGCGGGGGCGAGAGAGACCCAGTACTTC.

V and J are TRBV5-6 and TRBJ2-1; 9 bases are a match to TRBD2. V lost 0 bases to trimming and J lost 4 bases; unmatched junction nucleotides: 5. This CDR3 has 16 residues. Germline V gene lookup returns CDR1 SGHDT and CDR2 YYEEEE. The CDR3 nucleotides are TGTGCCAGCAGCTTGGGGCCTAGCGGGACGTACAATGAGCAGTTCTTC. It specifies CASSLGPSGTYNEQFF.

The chain links TRBV5-6 to TRBJ2-7, with D maybe TRBD1 (6 bases). Trimming pared 3 bases from V and 3 bases from J, leaving 10 bases between. This CDR3 region has 13 residues. Germline V gene sequence: CDR1 SGHDT, CDR2 YYEEEE. The CDR3 region has the DNA TGTGCCAGCAGCTGGGGACAAGTCTACGAGCAGTACTTC. Protein product: CASSWGQVYEQYF.

The V and J genes are TRBV7-9 and TRBJ1-1; D unresolved. Germline CDR1 SEHNR, CDR2 FQNEAQ (reference sequence). The CDR3 length is 12 residues. With 6 bases removed from V and 1 base from J, the gap between germline ends came to 6 bases. CDR3 sequence (DNA): TGTGCCAGCAGAGAGAAGAACACTGAAGCTTTCTTT. Translated: CASREKNTEAFF.

This sequence joins TRBV5-4 and TRBJ2-7; perhaps TRBD2 as D (5 bases). V was trimmed by 2 bases and J by 2 bases, leaving 11 bases between them. CDR3 length equals 14 residues. The V gene's germline CDR1 is SGHNT and CDR2 YYREEE (reference sequence). The CDR3 DNA is TGTGCCAGCAGCTTCAGTGAGGGCCCCTACGAGCAGTACTTC. Protein sequence: CASSFSEGPYEQYF.

J is TRBJ2-7 and V is TRBV28, with D possibly TRBD2 on 6 matching bases. This CDR3 has 13 amino acids. CDR1 and CDR2 (germline): MDHEN, SYDVKM. Trimming removed 5 bases from V and 4 bases from J, with 12 bases in between. The CDR3 region is CASSTGGGYEQYF. In nucleotides, the CDR3 is TGTGCCAGCAGTACCGGTGGAGGGTACGAGCAGTACTTC.

The chain joins TRBV3-1 (or the pseudogene TRBV3-2) to TRBJ2-7; D may be TRBD1 or TRBD2 (5 bases each). The V end was cut by 1 base, the J end by 0 bases, with 13 bases between. The CDR3 extends over 16 amino acids. From germline, CDR1 is LGHDT and CDR2 YNNKEL (reference sequence). CDR3: CASSQVSGTHSYEQYF. The CDR3 DNA follows: TGTGCCAGCAGCCAAGTCTCCGGGACCCACTCCTACGAGCAGTACTTC.

The genes are TRBV5-1 and TRBJ1-1; the D gene is possibly TRBD1 (5 bases). Germline-derived CDR1 and CDR2 are SGHRS and YFSETQ. Deletions cut 0 bases from V and 3 bases from J, with 18 bases between. The CDR3 is made up of 17 amino acids. DNA of the CDR3: TGCGCCAGCAGCTTGGGGGGCCAGTGGGCAAGGGACACTGAAGCTTTCTTT. Translated, it gives CASSLGGQWARDTEAFF.

This rearrangement joins TRBV5-4 to TRBJ1-6; D uncertain. The CDR3 totals 14 residues. Germline V gives CDR1 SGHNT, CDR2 YYREEE (reference sequence). The V and J ends lost 5 bases and 9 bases respectively, with 15 bases between them. CDR3 nucleotide sequence: TGTGCCAGCAGTTCGCTCCTTGGGGTTTCACCCCTCCACTTT. Its translation is CASSSLLGVSPLHF.

The rearrangement uses TRBV11-2 and TRBJ1-5, with TRBD1 identical over 7 bases. The germline gives CDR1 SGHAT, CDR2 FQNNGV. CDR3 size: 15 residues. The trim removed 5 bases at V and 7 bases at J, leaving 11 bases unmatched. The CDR3 coding sequence is TGTGCCAGCAGCCTATCAACAGGGGTAGGCCAGCCCCAGCATTTT. As protein: CASSLSTGVGQPQHF.

The rearrangement uses TRBV15 and TRBJ2-5; TRBD1 aligns across 11 bases. In germline, CDR1 is LNHNV, CDR2 YYDKDF (reference sequence). The CDR3 has 16 amino acids. Unmatched junction bases numbered 3, after V lost 1 base and J lost 2 bases. The chain's CDR3 is CATSRGRDRGQETQYF. CDR3 DNA sequence: TGTGCCACCAGCAGAGGCCGGGACAGGGGGCAAGAGACCCAGTACTTC.

This clone was seen a few times. The chain recombines TRBV6-5 with TRBJ1-1, with D maybe TRBD1 (5 bases). This CDR3 is 14 amino acids long. The germline V gene encodes CDR1 MNHEY and CDR2 SVGAGI. Trimming pared 7 bases from V and 1 base from J, leaving 13 bases between. CDR3 protein: CASNRDFQNTEAFF. CDR3 DNA: TGTGCCAGCAACCGGGACTTCCAGAACACTGAAGCTTTCTTT.

The genes are TRBV6-5 and TRBJ1-1, with 10 bases aligning to TRBD1. J lost 11 bases, V lost 8 bases, and 8 bases had no gene match. CDR1 and CDR2 (germline): MNHEY, SVGAGI. The length of the CDR3 is 12 residues. CDR3 region: CASGDRGGIAFF. The DNA of the CDR3 is TGTGCCAGCGGGGACAGGGGCGGTATCGCTTTCTTT.

In nucleotides, the CDR3 is TGTGCCAGCAGCCGCACGGGACAGGGCAATCAGCCCCAGCATTTT. Protein product: CASSRTGQGNQPQHF. This chain links TRBV11-2 with TRBJ1-5, with 8 bases that match TRBD1. The CDR3 spans 15 residues. Germline V gene sequence: CDR1 SGHAT, CDR2 FQNNGV. J gave up 2 bases and V 5 bases, and 5 bases lay outside the gene matches.

The rearrangement links TRBV20-1 to TRBJ1-2, with 9 bases lining up with TRBD1. Germline-derived CDR1 and CDR2 are DFQATT and SNEGSKA (reference sequence). The CDR3 is 14 residues long. With 3 bases clipped from V and 6 bases from J, the junction kept 8 bases outside the gene matches. As DNA, the CDR3 is TGCAGTGCTAGTTCCTCGGACAGGGGAAATGGCTACACCTTC. Protein sequence: CSASSSDRGNGYTF.